The count of the clone carrying this T cell receptor (beta chain) is one. Its specificity is unknown. TCRdb keeps only in-frame clones here, not all; method: immunoSEQ multiplex PCR. The sample carries some 64,000 clones, 75% to 85% recorded once. This sample is part of a study of OX40 agonist ivuxolimab in advanced cancers. Study summary: Every 2 weeks, ivuxolimab was infused into the patients intravenously at between 0.01 and 10 mg/kg.

Study-level results: Blood T cells, both CD4+ and CD8+, expanded clonally by week 6 at 0.1 to 3.0 mg/kg. Also present in some nonresponders was a low level of normalized T-cell clonal expansion.

This CDR3 has 13 residues. The ends were cut back, 1 base at V and 3 bases at J, with 7 bases in the middle. Germline CDR1 reads SNHLY; CDR2 reads FYNNEI. The sequencing here drew on CD4+ or CD8+ T cells sorted from blood, taken in a trial of the OX40 agonist ivuxolimab. The chain links TRBV2 to TRBJ2-7; TRBD1 is a possible D gene (6 bases). This TCR derives from an adult with an advanced solid tumor such as melanoma, head and neck, liver or kidney cancer. For the CDR3, the DNA is TGTGCCAGCAGTGAAGACAGGGTCTACGAGCAGTACTTC. Translated: CASSEDRVYEQYF.